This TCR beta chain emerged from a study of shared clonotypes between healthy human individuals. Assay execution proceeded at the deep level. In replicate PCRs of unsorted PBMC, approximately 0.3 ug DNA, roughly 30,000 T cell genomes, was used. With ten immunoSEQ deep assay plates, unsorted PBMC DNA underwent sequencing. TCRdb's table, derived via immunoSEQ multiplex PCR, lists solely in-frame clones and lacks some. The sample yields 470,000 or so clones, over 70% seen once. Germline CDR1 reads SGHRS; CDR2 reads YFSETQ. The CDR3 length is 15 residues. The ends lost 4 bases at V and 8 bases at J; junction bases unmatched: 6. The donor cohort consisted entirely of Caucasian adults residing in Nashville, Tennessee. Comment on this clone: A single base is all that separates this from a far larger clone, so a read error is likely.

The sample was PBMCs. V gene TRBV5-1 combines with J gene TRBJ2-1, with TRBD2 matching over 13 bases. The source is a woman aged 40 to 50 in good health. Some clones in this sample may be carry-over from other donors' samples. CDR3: CASSMGTSGMDEQFF. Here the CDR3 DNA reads TGCGCCAGCAGCATGGGGACTAGCGGGATGGATGAGCAGTTCTTC.